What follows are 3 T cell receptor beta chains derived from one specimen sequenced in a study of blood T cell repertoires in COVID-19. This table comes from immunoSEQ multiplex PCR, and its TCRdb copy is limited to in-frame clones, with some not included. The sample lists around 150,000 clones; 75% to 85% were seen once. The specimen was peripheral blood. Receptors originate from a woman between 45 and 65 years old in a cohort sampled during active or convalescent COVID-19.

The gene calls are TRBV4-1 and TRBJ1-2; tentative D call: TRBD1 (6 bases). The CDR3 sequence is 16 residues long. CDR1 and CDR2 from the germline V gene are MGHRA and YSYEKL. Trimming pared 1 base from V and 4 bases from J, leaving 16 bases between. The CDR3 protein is CASSQAAGAKGYGYTF. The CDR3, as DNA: TGCGCCAGCAGCCAAGCTGCGGGGGCAAAGGGCTATGGCTACACCTTC.

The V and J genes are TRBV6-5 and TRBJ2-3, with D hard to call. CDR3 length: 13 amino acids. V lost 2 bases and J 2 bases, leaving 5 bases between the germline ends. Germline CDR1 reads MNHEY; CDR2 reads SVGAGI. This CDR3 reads CASSYQATDTQYF. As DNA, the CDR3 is TGTGCCAGCAGTTACCAAGCCACAGATACGCAGTATTTT.

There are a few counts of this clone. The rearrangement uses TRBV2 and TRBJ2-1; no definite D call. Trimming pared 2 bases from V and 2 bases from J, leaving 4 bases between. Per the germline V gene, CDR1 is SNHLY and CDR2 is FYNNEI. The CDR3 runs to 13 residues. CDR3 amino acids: CASSEFTYNEQFF. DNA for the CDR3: TGTGCCAGCAGTGAATTCACCTACAATGAGCAGTTCTTC.